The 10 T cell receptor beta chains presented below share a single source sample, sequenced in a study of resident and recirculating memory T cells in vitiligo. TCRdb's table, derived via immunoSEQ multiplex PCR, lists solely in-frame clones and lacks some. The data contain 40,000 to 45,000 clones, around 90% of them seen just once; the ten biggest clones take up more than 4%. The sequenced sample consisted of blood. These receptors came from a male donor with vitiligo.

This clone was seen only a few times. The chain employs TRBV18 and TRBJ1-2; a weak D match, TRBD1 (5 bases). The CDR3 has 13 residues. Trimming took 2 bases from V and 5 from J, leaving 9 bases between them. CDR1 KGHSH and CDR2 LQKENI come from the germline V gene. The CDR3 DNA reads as TGTGCCAGCTCACCAGACAGCCAATATGGCTACACCTTC. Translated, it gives CASSPDSQYGYTF. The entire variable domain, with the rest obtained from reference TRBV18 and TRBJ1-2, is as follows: NAGVMQNPRHLVRRRGQEARLRCSPMKGHSHVYWYRQLPEEGLKFMVYLQKENIIDESGMPKERFSAEFPKEGPSILRIQQVVRGDSAAYFCASSPDSQYGYTFGSGTRLTVV.

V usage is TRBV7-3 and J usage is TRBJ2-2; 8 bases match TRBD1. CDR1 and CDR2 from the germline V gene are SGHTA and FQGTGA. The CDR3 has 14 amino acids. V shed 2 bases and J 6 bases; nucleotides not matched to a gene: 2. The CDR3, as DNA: TGTGCCAGCAGCTTACTACAGGGGGCCGGGGAGCTGTTTTTT. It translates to CASSLLQGAGELFF.

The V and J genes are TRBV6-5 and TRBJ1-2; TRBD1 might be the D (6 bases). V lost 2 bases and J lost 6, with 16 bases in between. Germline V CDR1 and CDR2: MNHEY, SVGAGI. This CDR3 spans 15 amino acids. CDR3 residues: CASSYDWTAPNGYTF. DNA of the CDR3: TGTGCCAGCAGTTACGACTGGACAGCTCCGAATGGCTACACCTTC.

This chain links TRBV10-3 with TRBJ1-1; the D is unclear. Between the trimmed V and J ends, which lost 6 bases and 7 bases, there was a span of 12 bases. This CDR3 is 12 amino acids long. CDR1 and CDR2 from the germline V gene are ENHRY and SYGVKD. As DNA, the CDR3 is TGTGCCATCAGCGGCGGAGCTAGTGAAGCTTTCTTT. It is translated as CAISGGASEAFF.

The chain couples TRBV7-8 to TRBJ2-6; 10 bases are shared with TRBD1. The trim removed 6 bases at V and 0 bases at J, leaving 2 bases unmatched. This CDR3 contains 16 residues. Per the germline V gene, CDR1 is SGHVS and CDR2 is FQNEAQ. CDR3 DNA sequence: TGTGCCAGCAGTTGGACAGGGGGCTCTGGGGCCAACGTCCTGACTTTC. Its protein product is CASSWTGGSGANVLTF.

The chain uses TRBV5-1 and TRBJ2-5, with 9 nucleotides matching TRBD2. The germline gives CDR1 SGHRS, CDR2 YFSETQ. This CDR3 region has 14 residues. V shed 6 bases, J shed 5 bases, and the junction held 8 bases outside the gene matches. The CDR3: CASTGAGGTETQYF. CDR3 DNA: TGCGCCAGCACTGGAGCGGGGGGCACGGAGACCCAGTACTTC.

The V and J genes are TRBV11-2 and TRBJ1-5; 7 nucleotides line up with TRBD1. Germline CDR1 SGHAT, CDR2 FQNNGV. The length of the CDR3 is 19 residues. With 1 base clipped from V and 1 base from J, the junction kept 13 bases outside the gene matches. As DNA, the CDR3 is TGTGCCAGCAGCTTAGGGGCTTCCGGGACAGAGATAAGCAATCAGCCCCAGCATTTT. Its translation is CASSLGASGTEISNQPQHF.

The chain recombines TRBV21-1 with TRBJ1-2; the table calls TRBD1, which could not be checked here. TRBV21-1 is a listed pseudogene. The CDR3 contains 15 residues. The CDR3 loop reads CASSPRQGVGYGYTF. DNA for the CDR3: TGTGCCAGCAGCCCCCGACAGGGCGTAGGCTATGGCTACACCTTC.

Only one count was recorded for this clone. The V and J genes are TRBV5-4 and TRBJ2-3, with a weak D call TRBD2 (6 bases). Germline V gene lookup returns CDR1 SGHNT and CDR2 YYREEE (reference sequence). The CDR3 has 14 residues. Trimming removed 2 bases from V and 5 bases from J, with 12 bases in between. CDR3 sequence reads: CASSFSGSKDTQYF. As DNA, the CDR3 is TGTGCCAGCAGCTTCAGCGGGTCTAAAGATACGCAGTATTTT.

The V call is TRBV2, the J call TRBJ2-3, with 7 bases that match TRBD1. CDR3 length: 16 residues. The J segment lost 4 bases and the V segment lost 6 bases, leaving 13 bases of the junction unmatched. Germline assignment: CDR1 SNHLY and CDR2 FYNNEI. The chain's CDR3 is CASSEHLGTVPDTQYF. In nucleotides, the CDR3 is TGTGCCAGCAGCGAACACCTCGGGACAGTCCCAGATACGCAGTATTTT.